This TCR beta chain was identified in a study of blood T cell repertoires in COVID-19. Background on the study: Specimens from acute and convalescent COVID-19 originated in the United States, Italy and Spain. T cells, B-cell-depleted T cells, or PBMCs provided the cDNA or gDNA that served as material.

Per the study methods: Reference gene primer amplification yielded estimated nucleated cell counts. This table comes from immunoSEQ multiplex PCR, and its TCRdb copy is limited to in-frame clones, with some not included. Clonal size and the V and J genes are those of that table, whereas D and trimming came from the DNA. The sample yields over 600,000 clones, more than 80% seen once. Germline CDR1 and CDR2: GTSNPN and SVGIG (reference sequence). V gave up 3 bases and J gave up 8 bases, with 16 bases separating them. This CDR3 contains 13 residues. Sequencing input: peripheral blood. The chain couples TRBV30 to TRBJ1-2; D call uncertain. The receptor comes from a woman younger than 30 with acute or convalescent COVID-19. CDR3 DNA sequence: TGTGCCTGGAGGTCAGGCGGGGTGATCGGCTACACCTTC. This translates into CAWRSGGVIGYTF.